This TCR beta chain was recovered during a study of T-cell memory formation after mild COVID-19. This clonotype was seen a few times. The antigen is not known. TCRdb reanalysed the 5' RACE reads using MiXCR and keeps one entry per CDR3 protein. Among about half a million distinct CDR3 sequences listed, roughly 18% were seen once. The study's findings and limits: Some clones that responded turned up in pre-infection memory, which suggests that cross-reactive memory joined in.

Per germline, CDR1 MGHRA and CDR2 YSYEKL. V lost 1 base, J lost 10 bases, and 13 bases lay in between. This CDR3 comprises 13 residues. The clonotype comes from an adult woman who had mild COVID-19 (a few samples of this study predate the infection). Cell type and time point are not known. J is TRBJ1-2 and V is TRBV4-1; no clear D. Sequencing used PBMCs or a T cell subset sorted from them (not recorded which). CDR3 residues: CASSQAVARDYTF. CDR3 DNA sequence: TGCGCCAGCAGCCAAGCCGTGGCACGTGACTACACCTTC.